The rows below give T cell receptor beta chains drawn from one sample of a study of blood T cell repertoires in COVID-19. TCRdb keeps only in-frame clones here, not all; method: immunoSEQ multiplex PCR. This sample carries roughly 190,000 clones, around 80% of them seen once, and the ten largest clones take roughly a sixth. Sequences were obtained from PBMCs or T cells enriched from blood (not recorded which). The receptors were gathered from a woman aged 45-65 years with acute COVID-19. Each CDR3 is given with its conserved first and last residue. D genes are given only for firm matches. A clone size is listed for some rows: how often the clone was seen (once, few, many), or a class if it is expanded.

d_call: .; clone_size: .; v_call: TRBV12-3/TRBV12-4; j_call: TRBJ1-1; cdr3_aa: CASSHQDTEAFF; cdr3_nt: TGTGCCAGCAGTCACCAGGACACTGAAGCTTTCTTT
d_call: .; clone_size: few; v_call: TRBV5-1; j_call: TRBJ2-5; cdr3_aa: CASSEDQETQYF; cdr3_nt: TGCGCCAGCAGCGAGGACCAAGAGACCCAGTACTTC
d_call: .; clone_size: .; v_call: TRBV18; j_call: TRBJ2-3; cdr3_aa: CASSPETGFTDTQYF; cdr3_nt: TGTGCCAGCTCCCCCGAGACCGGGTTCACAGATACGCAGTATTTT
d_call: TRBD2; clone_size: .; v_call: TRBV11-2; j_call: TRBJ2-3; cdr3_aa: CASSLVGGGNTDTQYF; cdr3_nt: TGTGCCAGCAGCTTAGTTGGCGGGGGGAACACAGATACGCAGTATTTT
d_call: TRBD2; clone_size: few; v_call: TRBV4-3; j_call: TRBJ2-1; cdr3_aa: CASSQGWGGEYNEQFF; cdr3_nt: TGCGCCAGCAGCCAAGGCTGGGGGGGGGAATACAATGAGCAGTTCTTC
d_call: TRBD1; clone_size: .; v_call: TRBV2; j_call: TRBJ1-5; cdr3_aa: CASLIQGGQPQHF; cdr3_nt: TGTGCCAGCCTTATACAGGGGGGGCAGCCCCAGCATTTT
d_call: .; clone_size: .; v_call: TRBV6-5; j_call: TRBJ2-3; cdr3_aa: CASRPRGASTDTQYF; cdr3_nt: TGTGCCAGCAGGCCCCGGGGGGCTAGCACAGATACGCAGTATTTT
d_call: .; clone_size: .; v_call: TRBV3-1/TRBV3-2; j_call: TRBJ1-1; cdr3_aa: CASSQMLPSGGAPVDTEAFF; cdr3_nt: TGTGCCAGCAGCCAAATGTTGCCCTCTGGGGGGGCCCCCGTTGATACTGAAGCTTTCTTT
d_call: .; clone_size: .; v_call: TRBV7-9; j_call: TRBJ1-3; cdr3_aa: CASSYAAGSSTIYF; cdr3_nt: TGTGCCAGCAGCTACGCGGCGGGGTCCAGCACCATATATTTT
d_call: .; clone_size: .; v_call: TRBV7-8; j_call: TRBJ1-6; cdr3_aa: CASSLGQVRVSPLHF; cdr3_nt: TGTGCCAGCAGCTTAGGACAGGTCAGGGTTTCACCCCTCCACTTT
d_call: TRBD1; clone_size: .; v_call: TRBV27; j_call: TRBJ1-2; cdr3_aa: CASSPTGGGGYTF; cdr3_nt: TGTGCCAGCAGTCCGACAGGGGGCGGTGGCTACACCTTC
d_call: .; clone_size: once; v_call: TRBV9; j_call: TRBJ1-2; cdr3_aa: CASSPRGGGYTF; cdr3_nt: TGTGCCAGCAGCCCAAGGGGTGGTGGCTACACCTTC
d_call: .; clone_size: .; v_call: TRBV27; j_call: TRBJ1-4; cdr3_aa: CASSWFQGGEKLFF; cdr3_nt: TGTGCCAGCAGTTGGTTCCAGGGTGGGGAAAAACTGTTTTTT
d_call: .; clone_size: .; v_call: TRBV7-8; j_call: TRBJ1-2; cdr3_aa: CASSLGLAGSGPANYGYTF; cdr3_nt: TGTGCCAGCAGCTTAGGATTGGCGGGCTCTGGCCCGGCTAACTATGGCTACACCTTC
d_call: TRBD1; clone_size: once; v_call: TRBV7-9; j_call: TRBJ1-6; cdr3_aa: CASRPRYRGQRNSPLHF; cdr3_nt: TGTGCCAGCAGACCGAGATACAGGGGGCAACGGAATTCACCCCTCCACTTT
d_call: TRBD2; clone_size: .; v_call: TRBV11-3; j_call: TRBJ2-3; cdr3_aa: CASRLSGGGDTQYF; cdr3_nt: TGTGCCAGCAGGCTTAGCGGGGGAGGTGATACGCAGTATTTT
d_call: TRBD1; clone_size: .; v_call: TRBV28; j_call: TRBJ2-5; cdr3_aa: CASSYRQGIGEETQYF; cdr3_nt: TGTGCCAGCAGTTACAGACAGGGGATTGGGGAAGAGACCCAGTACTTC
d_call: .; clone_size: .; v_call: TRBV5-4; j_call: TRBJ1-5; cdr3_aa: CASSLDSDSPQHF; cdr3_nt: TGTGCCAGCAGCCTGGACAGTGATTCGCCCCAGCATTTT
d_call: .; clone_size: .; v_call: TRBV19; j_call: TRBJ2-2; cdr3_aa: CASSTTVNTGELFF; cdr3_nt: TGTGCCAGTAGTACAACAGTTAACACCGGGGAGCTGTTTTTT
d_call: .; clone_size: .; v_call: TRBV29-1; j_call: TRBJ1-1; cdr3_aa: CRVTGSAGAFF; cdr3_nt: TGCAGGGTTACAGGGAGTGCTGGTGCTTTCTTT
d_call: TRBD1; clone_size: .; v_call: TRBV19; j_call: TRBJ2-5; cdr3_aa: CASNKITGTGVSETQYF; cdr3_nt: TGTGCCAGTAACAAAATTACAGGGACAGGTGTGTCAGAGACCCAGTACTTC
d_call: TRBD2; clone_size: .; v_call: TRBV29-1; j_call: TRBJ2-5; cdr3_aa: CSVTRGVGETQYF; cdr3_nt: TGCAGCGTTACCCGGGGGGTGGGGGAGACCCAGTACTTC
d_call: .; clone_size: .; v_call: TRBV28; j_call: TRBJ1-6; cdr3_aa: CASRPTGSNNSPLHF; cdr3_nt: TGTGCCAGCAGGCCGACCGGGAGTAACAATTCACCCCTCCACTTT
d_call: .; clone_size: .; v_call: TRBV7-2; j_call: TRBJ1-4; cdr3_aa: CASSLWGPGMANEKLFF; cdr3_nt: TGTGCCAGCAGCTTATGGGGGCCAGGGATGGCTAATGAAAAACTGTTTTTT
d_call: TRBD1; clone_size: .; v_call: TRBV6-1; j_call: TRBJ1-2; cdr3_aa: CASSERQGAYGYTF; cdr3_nt: TGTGCCAGCAGTGAAAGACAGGGTGCCTATGGCTACACCTTC
d_call: .; clone_size: .; v_call: TRBV6-6; j_call: TRBJ2-6; cdr3_aa: CATRWLPGANVLTF; cdr3_nt: TGTGCCACCCGATGGCTTCCTGGGGCCAACGTCCTGACTTTC
d_call: .; clone_size: .; v_call: TRBV5-1; j_call: TRBJ2-3; cdr3_aa: CASSLGVGGATDTQYF; cdr3_nt: TGCGCCAGCAGCTTGGGGGTAGGGGGGGCCACAGATACGCAGTATTTT
d_call: .; clone_size: .; v_call: TRBV9; j_call: TRBJ2-3; cdr3_aa: CASSVSQRGPDTQYF; cdr3_nt: TGTGCCAGCAGCGTAAGCCAAAGGGGTCCAGATACGCAGTATTTT
d_call: .; clone_size: .; v_call: TRBV27; j_call: TRBJ1-5; cdr3_aa: CASRLGAGNQPQHF; cdr3_nt: TGTGCCAGCAGGTTAGGGGCGGGCAATCAGCCCCAGCATTTT
d_call: TRBD1; clone_size: .; v_call: TRBV11-2; j_call: TRBJ1-5; cdr3_aa: CASSFTGGTQPQHF; cdr3_nt: TGTGCCAGCAGCTTCACAGGGGGCACTCAGCCCCAGCATTTT
d_call: TRBD1; clone_size: few; v_call: TRBV19; j_call: TRBJ1-3; cdr3_aa: CASSSHGGTVSGNTIYF; cdr3_nt: TGTGCCAGTAGTAGCCATGGCGGGACAGTCTCTGGAAACACCATATATTTT
d_call: TRBD1; clone_size: .; v_call: TRBV3-1/TRBV3-2; j_call: TRBJ1-1; cdr3_aa: CASSFRDRVNTEAFF; cdr3_nt: TGTGCCAGCAGCTTCCGGGACAGGGTTAACACTGAAGCTTTCTTT
d_call: TRBD1; clone_size: few; v_call: TRBV6-4; j_call: TRBJ1-2; cdr3_aa: CASSGSGTGGYGYTF; cdr3_nt: TGTGCCAGCAGCGGTTCCGGGACAGGAGGCTATGGCTACACCTTC
d_call: TRBD1; clone_size: .; v_call: TRBV7-9; j_call: TRBJ1-4; cdr3_aa: CASSMGQGNREKLFF; cdr3_nt: TGTGCCAGCAGCATGGGACAGGGTAACCGAGAAAAACTGTTTTTT
d_call: TRBD1; clone_size: .; v_call: TRBV5-1; j_call: TRBJ1-2; cdr3_aa: CASSLAEQTGGVYGYTF; cdr3_nt: TGCGCCAGCAGCTTGGCCGAACAGACAGGGGGCGTCTATGGCTACACCTTC
d_call: .; clone_size: .; v_call: TRBV7-9; j_call: TRBJ1-1; cdr3_aa: CASSWAEAFF; cdr3_nt: TGTGCCAGCAGCTGGGCAGAAGCTTTCTTT
d_call: TRBD2; clone_size: .; v_call: TRBV10-3; j_call: TRBJ2-1; cdr3_aa: CAIRASPGTSENNEQFF; cdr3_nt: TGTGCCATCAGAGCGTCCCCCGGGACTAGCGAGAACAATGAGCAGTTCTTC
d_call: .; clone_size: few; v_call: TRBV7-9; j_call: TRBJ2-3; cdr3_aa: CASSGGAPDTQYF; cdr3_nt: TGTGCCAGCAGCGGGGGGGCGCCAGATACGCAGTATTTT
d_call: TRBD2; clone_size: .; v_call: TRBV6-1; j_call: TRBJ2-5; cdr3_aa: CASSETLAGETQYF; cdr3_nt: TGTGCCAGCAGTGAAACCCTAGCGGGAGAGACCCAGTACTTC
d_call: .; clone_size: .; v_call: TRBV28; j_call: TRBJ1-2; cdr3_aa: CASSLGQLGGYTF; cdr3_nt: TGTGCCAGCAGTTTAGGACAGCTGGGTGGCTACACCTTC
d_call: .; clone_size: .; v_call: TRBV4-2; j_call: TRBJ2-6; cdr3_aa: CASSQEGGSGANVLTF; cdr3_nt: TGTGCCAGCAGCCAAGAAGGAGGGTCTGGGGCCAACGTCCTGACTTTC
d_call: TRBD1; clone_size: .; v_call: TRBV5-1; j_call: TRBJ1-2; cdr3_aa: CASSLDDRANYGYTF; cdr3_nt: TGCGCCAGCAGCTTGGATGACAGGGCTAACTATGGCTACACCTTC
d_call: .; clone_size: .; v_call: TRBV29-1; j_call: TRBJ2-5; cdr3_aa: CSGRGSGGKTQYF; cdr3_nt: TGCAGCGGGCGGGGTAGCGGCGGAAAGACCCAGTACTTC
d_call: .; clone_size: .; v_call: TRBV4-1; j_call: TRBJ1-6; cdr3_aa: CASSQETDNSPLHF; cdr3_nt: TGCGCCAGCAGCCAAGAAACAGATAATTCACCCCTCCACTTT
d_call: TRBD2; clone_size: once; v_call: TRBV19; j_call: TRBJ2-3; cdr3_aa: CASSRSSGETDTQYF; cdr3_nt: TGTGCCAGTAGTAGGTCTAGCGGGGAAACAGATACGCAGTATTTT
d_call: .; clone_size: .; v_call: TRBV2; j_call: TRBJ1-5; cdr3_aa: CASKGHVNQPQHF; cdr3_nt: TGTGCCAGCAAAGGACATGTCAATCAGCCCCAGCATTTT
d_call: TRBD2; clone_size: .; v_call: TRBV5-5; j_call: TRBJ2-2; cdr3_aa: CASSPPRGGASGELFF; cdr3_nt: TGTGCCAGCAGCCCCCCTCGCGGGGGGGCCTCTGGGGAGCTGTTTTTT